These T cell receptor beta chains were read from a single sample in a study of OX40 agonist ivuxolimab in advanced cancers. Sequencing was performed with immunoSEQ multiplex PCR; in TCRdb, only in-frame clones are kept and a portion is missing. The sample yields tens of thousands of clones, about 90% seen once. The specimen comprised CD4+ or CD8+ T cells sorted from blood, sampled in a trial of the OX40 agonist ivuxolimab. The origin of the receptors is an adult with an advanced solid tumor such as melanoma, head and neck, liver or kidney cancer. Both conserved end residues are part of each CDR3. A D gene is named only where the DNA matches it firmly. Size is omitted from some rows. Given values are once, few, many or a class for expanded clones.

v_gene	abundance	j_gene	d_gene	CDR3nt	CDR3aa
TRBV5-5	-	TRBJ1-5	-	TGTGCCAGCAGCTTGAGGGAACAAGATCAGCCCCAGCATTTT	CASSLREQDQPQHF
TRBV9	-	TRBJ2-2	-	TGTGCCAGCAGCGTAACAGGGCTTAACACCGGGGAGCTGTTTTTT	CASSVTGLNTGELFF
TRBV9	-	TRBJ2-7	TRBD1	TGTGCCAGCAGCCCTCGGGACAGGTCCTACGAGCAGTACTTC	CASSPRDRSYEQYF
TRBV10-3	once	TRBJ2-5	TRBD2	TGTGCCATCAGGGCTACTAGCGGGGGGGCATACGAGACCCAGTACTTC	CAIRATSGGAYETQYF
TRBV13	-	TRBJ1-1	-	TGTGCCAGCAGCTTAGCCGGGGACGGAGCTTTCTTT	CASSLAGDGAFF
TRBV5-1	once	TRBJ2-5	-	TGCGCCAGCAGCATTGACCAAAGGGAGACCCAGTACTTC	CASSIDQRETQYF
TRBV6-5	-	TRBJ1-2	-	TGTGCCAGCAGTTACGGGGCGAGTAGGGCAGGACAAGGCTACACCTTC	CASSYGASRAGQGYTF
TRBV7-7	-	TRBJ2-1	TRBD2	TGTGCCAGCAGCCCCGAGGCGGGGGAATACAATGAGCAGTTCTTC	CASSPEAGEYNEQFF
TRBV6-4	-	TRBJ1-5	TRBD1	TGTGCCAGCAGTGAGGCGGGACAGGGGCGTCATAGCAATCAGCCCCAGCATTTT	CASSEAGQGRHSNQPQHF
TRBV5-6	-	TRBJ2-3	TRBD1	TGTGCCAGCAGCTTGGATTTCGGACAGGGATTCACAGATACGCAGTATTTT	CASSLDFGQGFTDTQYF
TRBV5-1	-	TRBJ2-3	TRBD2	TGCGCCAGCAGCTTCCTAGCGGGTCACCCCCAAGATACGCAGTATTTT	CASSFLAGHPQDTQYF
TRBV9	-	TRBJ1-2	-	TGTGCCAGCAGCGTAGATTCCAAGAATGGCTACACCTTC	CASSVDSKNGYTF
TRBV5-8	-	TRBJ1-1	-	TGTGCCAGCAGCTTCAGGGTCTCCGGGGGCACTGAAGCTTTCTTT	CASSFRVSGGTEAFF
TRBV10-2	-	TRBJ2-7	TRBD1	TGCGCCAGCAGTCCGACAGGGAACTACGAGCAGTACTTC	CASSPTGNYEQYF
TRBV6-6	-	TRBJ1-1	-	TGTGCCAGCCGGGACCGGGTGAACACTGAAGCTTTCTTT	CASRDRVNTEAFF
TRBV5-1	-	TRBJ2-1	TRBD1	TGCGCCAGCAGCTATCGGACAGGGGGCCTATCTGGGAATGAGCAGTTCTTC	CASSYRTGGLSGNEQFF
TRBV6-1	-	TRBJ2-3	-	TGTGCCAGCAGTGAAGCGCTTTGGGGTCCGCAGTATTTT	CASSEALWGPQYF
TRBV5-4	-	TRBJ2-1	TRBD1	TGTGCCAGCTCCCTGGGTCACAGGGGGATCCGGGGTGAGCAGTTCTTC	CASSLGHRGIRGEQFF
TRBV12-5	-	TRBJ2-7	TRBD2	TGTGCTAGTGGCCTAGGGACTAGCGGGTACTACGAGCAGTACTTC	CASGLGTSGYYEQYF
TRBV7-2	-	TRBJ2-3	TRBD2	TGTGCCAGCAGCTTAGCGGCCCAGCGGGGGAGTCAGGTTACGCAGTATTTT	CASSLAAQRGSQVTQYF
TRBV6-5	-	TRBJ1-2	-	TGTGCCAGCAGTTACTCGAACGTGGCAGTCCGGCTCACCTTC	CASSYSNVAVRLTF
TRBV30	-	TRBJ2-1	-	TGTGCCTGGAGTGTACGTAATGAGCAGTTCTTC	CAWSVRNEQFF
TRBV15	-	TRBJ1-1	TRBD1	TGTGCCACCAGCGGCAGGCAGACAGGGGTTGAAGCTTTCTTT	CATSGRQTGVEAFF
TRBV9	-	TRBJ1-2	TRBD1	TGTGCCAGCAGCGTAGGGTACTCCGGGACAGGGGACTATGGCTACACCTTC	CASSVGYSGTGDYGYTF
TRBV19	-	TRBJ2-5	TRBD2	TGTGCCAGTAGTATAGGGCAGGGAGGGCCGGAGACCCAGTACTTC	CASSIGQGGPETQYF
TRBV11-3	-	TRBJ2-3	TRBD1	TGTGCCAGCAGCTTAGTGACAGGGGGTCCAGATACGCAGTATTTT	CASSLVTGGPDTQYF
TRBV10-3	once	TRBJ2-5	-	TGTGCCATCAGTGGGGTGGGGTTCAACCAAGAGACCCAGTACTTC	CAISGVGFNQETQYF
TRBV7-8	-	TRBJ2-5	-	TGTGCCAGCAGCTTAAAACGACAGATGCAAGAGACCCAGTACTTC	CASSLKRQMQETQYF
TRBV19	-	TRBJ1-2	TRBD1	TGTGCCAGTAGTATAAGGTTTAAGGGACAGGCCTATGGCTACACCTTC	CASSIRFKGQAYGYTF
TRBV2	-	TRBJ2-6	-	TGTGCCAGCAGAAGCTCTGGGGCCAACGTCCTGACTTTC	CASRSSGANVLTF
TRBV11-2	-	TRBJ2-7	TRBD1	TGTGCCAGCAGGAGGGGACAGCCATCCTACGAGCAGTACTTC	CASRRGQPSYEQYF
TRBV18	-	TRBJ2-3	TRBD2	TGTGCCAGCTCACCTCGGACTAGCGGGGGCTACACAGATACGCAGTATTTT	CASSPRTSGGYTDTQYF
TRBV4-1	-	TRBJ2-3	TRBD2	TGCGCCAGCAGCCAAGCAGGGAGGGGAATGAGAGATACGCAGTATTTT	CASSQAGRGMRDTQYF
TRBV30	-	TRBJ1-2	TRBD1	TGTGCCTGGACGGGACAGGGGGTTGGCTACACCTTC	CAWTGQGVGYTF
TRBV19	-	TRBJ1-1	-	TGTGCCAGTAGTTATCAGGGGATCCCTGAAGCTTTCTTT	CASSYQGIPEAFF
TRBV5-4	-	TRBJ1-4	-	TGTGCCAGCAGCCCAGGCGGGCCAGGGACTAATGAAAAACTGTTTTTT	CASSPGGPGTNEKLFF
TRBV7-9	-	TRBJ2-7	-	TGTGCCAGCAGCAGACAACCCCTAACCGGGACGGCGTTCCCCTACGAGCAGTACTTC	CASSRQPLTGTAFPYEQYF
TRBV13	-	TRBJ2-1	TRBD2	TGTGCCAGCAGCTTAGTCCTAGCGGGGGGGCCCTATGAGCAGTTCTTC	CASSLVLAGGPYEQFF
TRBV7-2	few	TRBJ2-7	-	TGTGCCAGCAGCTTACCGCAAGGGGCGTACACCTACGAGCAGTACTTC	CASSLPQGAYTYEQYF
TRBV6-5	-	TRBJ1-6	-	TGTGCCAGCAGTTACTCAGGGGTTGGGGACTCACCCCTCCACTTT	CASSYSGVGDSPLHF
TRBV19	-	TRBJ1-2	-	TGTGCCAGTAGTATAGGTTTCGCAGGAAACTATGGCTACACCTTC	CASSIGFAGNYGYTF
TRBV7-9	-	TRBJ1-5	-	TGTGCCAGCAGCTTAGCGCGGGGTGGAGGGTATAGCAATCAGCCCCAGCATTTT	CASSLARGGGYSNQPQHF
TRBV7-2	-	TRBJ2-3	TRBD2	TGTGCCAGCAGACTAGCGGGGGGGCCTCAGGGTACGCAGTATTTT	CASRLAGGPQGTQYF
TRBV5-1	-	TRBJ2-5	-	TGCGCCAGCAGCCGAGATCCAGCCCAAGAGACCCAGTACTTC	CASSRDPAQETQYF
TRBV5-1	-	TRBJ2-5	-	TGCGCCAGCAGCCCCCAACCCCAGGTTTGGAGCCCGAAAGGGGGGACTCAAGAGACCCAGTACTTC	CASSPQPQVWSPKGGTQETQYF
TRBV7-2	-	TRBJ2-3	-	TGTGCCAGCAGCTTAGAGGATACAGATACGCAGTATTTT	CASSLEDTDTQYF
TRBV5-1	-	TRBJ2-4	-	TGCGCCAGCAGCTTGTTGGCAGGCAAGAACATTCAGTACTTC	CASSLLAGKNIQYF
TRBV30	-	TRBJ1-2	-	TGTGCCTGGAGCCCACTCTCAAGCTACACCTTC	CAWSPLSSYTF
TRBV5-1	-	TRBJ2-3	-	TGCGCCAGCAGCTTGGAGGTTGGGTTTTCCACAGATACGCAGTATTTT	CASSLEVGFSTDTQYF
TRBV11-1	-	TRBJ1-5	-	TGTGCCAGCAGCCCCGGGGGCCAAAATCAGCCCCAGCATTTT	CASSPGGQNQPQHF
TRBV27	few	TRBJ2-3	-	TGTGCCAGCAGCCTAGGGGCTAGCACAGATACGCAGTATTTT	CASSLGASTDTQYF
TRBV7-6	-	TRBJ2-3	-	TGTGCCAGCAGCTTAGACCCACCTGGGGATACGCAGTATTTT	CASSLDPPGDTQYF
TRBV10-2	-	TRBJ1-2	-	TGCGCCAGCAGTGAGGTAGCGCGCTATGGCTACACCTTC	CASSEVARYGYTF
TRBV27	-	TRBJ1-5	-	TGTGCCAGCAGTTTAAGGGAGGGCAATCAGCCCCAGCATTTT	CASSLREGNQPQHF
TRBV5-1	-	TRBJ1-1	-	TGCGCCAGCAGCTTGGAAGGGGAGAGATATACTGAAGCTTTCTTT	CASSLEGERYTEAFF